The 4 T cell receptor beta chains below were found in one sample sequenced in a study of cytomegalovirus exposure and HLA in healthy donors. Sequencing used immunoSEQ multiplex PCR; TCRdb keeps in-frame clones, though not all of them. The repertoire holds roughly 82,000 clones, approximately 93% seen once, with 0.55% to 0.8% in the top ten. Source material: PBMCs. All receptors come from a man between 18 and 29 years old in good health and CMV-seronegative.

This chain connects TRBV10-2 to TRBJ2-7; 13 bases are shared with TRBD2. V was clipped by 9 bases and J by 5 bases; unmatched bases: 7. Germline CDR1 WSHSY, CDR2 SAAADI. The CDR3 totals 14 residues. CDR3 in amino acids: CASQTSGGPNEQYF. The DNA of the CDR3 is TGCGCCAGTCAGACTAGCGGGGGGCCTAACGAGCAGTACTTC.

This chain connects TRBV5-1 to TRBJ2-5, with TRBD2 as a possible D gene (5 bases). Trimming pared 4 bases from V and 4 bases from J, leaving 17 bases between. The germline CDR1 and CDR2 sequences are SGHRS and YFSETQ. CDR3 length equals 15 residues. CDR3 nucleotide sequence: TGCGCCAGCAGCCCCCAGGTCGTCGGAGGAGAGACCCAGTACTTC. Its translation: CASSPQVVGGETQYF.

This chain connects TRBV11-3 to TRBJ2-7; no clear D. CDR1 and CDR2 (germline): SGHNT, YENEEA. V was clipped by 5 bases and J by 3 bases, with 8 bases between them. CDR3 length equals 12 residues. CDR3 sequence: CASSQVLYEQYF. DNA for the CDR3: TGTGCCAGCAGCCAAGTACTCTACGAGCAGTACTTC.

This clone was observed a handful of times. The chain combines TRBV7-6 with TRBJ2-1; TRBD2 is a possible D gene (7 bases). CDR1 SGHVS and CDR2 FNYEAQ come from the germline V gene. Trimming shortened V by 4 bases and J by 2 bases, and 15 bases separated the two germline ends. The CDR3 sequence is 16 residues long. CDR3 loop: CASSSLGAGAYNEQFF. The CDR3 region has the DNA TGTGCCAGCAGCTCCCTGGGGGCGGGAGCCTACAATGAGCAGTTCTTC.